Included here is one T cell receptor (beta chain) sequence, with context. Its antigen remains unidentified. The record has no base qualities; no much larger clone is one base away. None of the patients had been given any treatment before thyroid surgery. Using T-cell receptor beta sequencing, the study looked back at clinical samples from patients collected from about 2011 to 2019. The data belong to a study of metastatic and nonmetastatic thyroid tumors (dated by TCRdb to 2020 to 2021). General notes on the study: For patients with malignant and with benign thyroid disease, the researchers compared repertoires between peripheral blood samples and tumor or nodule tissue samples. What the research found in general, with its limitations: In both blood and tumor samples, TCR beta diversity was reported to be significantly higher in malignant tumors than in benign nodules.

The library was produced with PCR. The data were produced on an Illumina HiSeq 4000. High-throughput sequencing was used to profile the TCR beta-chain CDR3 region of every patient. The paper's data handling went like this. A classifier to discriminate distant-metastatic papillary thyroid cancer patients was built from CDR3 differences across clinicopathological groups. To measure repertoire diversity the researchers used the Shannon index, while the Morisita-Horn index served to gauge how similar the tumor and blood repertoires were. TCRdb applied fastp at Q25 and MiXCR to the public reads, then kept only in-frame beta chains. V and J calls and clone size were set by TCRdb, not the authors. Present in this sample are approximately 17,000 clones, approximately 25% of which were seen just once. The top ten clones comprise about 14% of the sample. Reading the germline V gene (reference sequence) gives CDR1 GTSNPN and CDR2 SVGIG. From its cysteine to its phenylalanine, the CDR3 spans 13 amino acids. Only the CDR3 part of the read is kept: 39 bases, read in frame from the first base. V and J are trimmed by 3 bases and 6 bases, and the gene matches miss 7 bases of the junction.

The chain joins TRBV30 to TRBJ2-7, and 8 bases in between align with TRBD2. Sequencing input: adjacent normal tissue. This clonotype was obtained from a female donor with papillary thyroid cancer or a benign thyroid nodule (not recorded which). Some clones in this sample may be carry-over from other donors' samples. CDR3 loop: CAWSGLAGGEQYF. The bases read TGTGCCTGGAGCGGCCTAGCGGGCGGCGAGCAGTACTTC. Reference TRBV30 and TRBJ2-7 genes cover what lies past the CDR3, so the full variable domain is SQTIHQWPATLVQPVGSPLSLECTVEGTSNPNLYWYRQAAGRGLQLLFYSVGIGQISSEVPQNLSASRPQDRQFILSSKKLLLSDSGFYLCAWSGLAGGEQYFGPGTRLTVT.